This T cell receptor (beta chain) was found in a study of T cells in Graves' hyperthyroidism and ophthalmopathy. Germline loops: CDR1 SGHVS, CDR2 FNYEAQ. The CDR3 has 13 residues. After removal of 5 bases from V and 7 bases from J, the junction contained 7 bases not matched to a gene. TCR beta CDR3 regions were amplified from RNA transcripts. During a first-round RT-PCR of the TCR CDR3, the HTBI primer set was used. TCRdb reanalysed the multiplex PCR reads using MiXCR and keeps one entry per CDR3 protein. The data contain around 370,000 distinct CDR3 sequences, around a sixth of them singletons. A NOSPECS grade of at least 4, a Clinical Activity Score of at least 3 and duration under 3 months were recorded in ophthalmopathy patients.

The TCR originated in a man younger than 30 with Graves' ophthalmopathy. The sample was blood. The chain has TRBV7-6 and TRBJ1-1; 7 bases match TRBD1. The CDR3 loop is CASSIDRDYEAFF. CDR3 in DNA: TGTGCCAGCAGCATTGACAGGGACTATGAAGCTTTCTTT. The full variable domain, rest sourced from reference TRBV7-6 and TRBJ1-1, is GAGVSQSPRYKVTKRGQDVALRCDPISGHVSLYWYRQALGQGPEFLTYFNYEAQQDKSGLPNDRFSAERPEGSISTLTIQRTEQRDSAMYRCASSIDRDYEAFFGQGTRLTVV.